The clone carrying this TCR beta chain was picked up a small number of times. These data belong to a study of cytomegalovirus exposure and HLA in healthy donors. Amplification used 60 Vbeta primers and 13 Jbeta primers. Measured with immunoSEQ multiplex PCR; TCRdb has only the in-frame clones, and not every one. The data show some 110,000 clones, more than 65% seen once. Germline loops: CDR1 SGHVS, CDR2 FNYEAQ. Between the trimmed V and J ends, which lost 3 bases and 3 bases, there was a span of 18 bases. This CDR3 comprises 17 residues. The clonotype was recovered from a woman aged 60-75 years in good health and CMV-seropositive. The rearrangement uses TRBV7-6 and TRBJ2-1; the D gene is possibly TRBD2 (5 bases). Sequencing was done on a sample of PBMCs. CDR3 bases: TGTGCCAGCAGCTTGTACCGTAAAACTAGTCTCTACAATGAGCAGTTCTTC. Its protein product is CASSLYRKTSLYNEQFF.